These 21 T cell receptor beta chains share one sample of origin, sequenced in a study of T cell responses to AZD1222 COVID-19 vaccine. Generated by immunoSEQ multiplex PCR, the TCRdb table keeps only in-frame clones and is missing some. Of 75,000 to 100,000 clones listed, around 91% were seen once; the top ten hold 8.4%. The sample here was peripheral blood, taken on day 0 of AZD1222 vaccination. These receptors all stem from an adult in good health.

This clone was detected only once. The rearrangement joins TRBV7-9 to TRBJ1-2; TRBD1 agrees at 7 bases. The CDR3 runs to 16 residues. Trimming took 4 bases from V and 4 from J; bases not matched to a gene: 12. Looked up from germline, CDR1 is SEHNR and CDR2 is FQNEAQ (reference sequence). The CDR3 nucleotides are TGTGCCAGCAGCTCTCAGGGGGAGCAGTGGGTCTATGGCTACACCTTC. Translated: CASSSQGEQWVYGYTF.

This chain links TRBV5-1 with TRBJ1-1; D might be TRBD1 (6 bases). Deletions cut 4 bases from V and 11 bases from J, with 18 bases between. Germline V gene sequence: CDR1 SGHRS, CDR2 YFSETQ. The CDR3 has 13 amino acids. The CDR3 spells CASSPTHRDRAFF. The CDR3 DNA follows: TGCGCCAGCAGCCCGACCCACAGGGATCGGGCTTTCTTT. The whole variable domain, remainder taken from reference TRBV5-1 and TRBJ1-1, is KAGVTQTPRYLIKTRGQQVTLSCSPISGHRSVSWYQQTPGQGLQFLFEYFSETQRNKGNFPGRFSGRQFSNSRSEMNVSTLELGDSALYLCASSPTHRDRAFFGQGTRLTVV.

V gene TRBV5-6 combines with J gene TRBJ1-3; a weak D match, TRBD1 (6 bases). Per the germline V gene, CDR1 is SGHDT and CDR2 is YYEEEE. Trimming removed 9 bases from V and 7 bases from J, with 29 bases in between. The CDR3 contains 17 residues. CDR3 sequence reads: CATAAKTTGGIPNTIYF. CDR3 in DNA: TGTGCCACGGCAGCCAAGACGACAGGTGGCATTCCGAACACCATATATTTT.

The chain is built from TRBV11-1 and TRBJ2-3; no definite D call. The CDR3 length is 11 residues. Trimming took 3 bases from V and 5 from J, leaving 3 bases between them. Germline CDR1 SGHAT, CDR2 FQDESV (reference sequence). CDR3 coding DNA: TGTGCCAGCAGCTTTCTAGATACGCAGTATTTT. This translates into CASSFLDTQYF.

This rearrangement joins TRBV19 to TRBJ2-1; the D gene is possibly TRBD2 (5 bases). Trimming took off 5 bases at V and 7 bases at J, with 12 bases between the two ends. The CDR3 extends over 13 amino acids. The germline CDR1 and CDR2 sequences are LNHDA and SQIVND (reference sequence). Here the CDR3 reads CASSSPEGNEQFF. The CDR3 nucleotides read TGTGCCAGTAGTTCTCCTGAGGGTAATGAGCAGTTCTTC.

This chain uses TRBV9 with TRBJ2-2; D remains ambiguous. With 0 bases removed from V and 2 bases from J, the gap between germline ends came to 11 bases. This CDR3 comprises 16 residues. Germline CDR1 is SGDLS and CDR2 is YYNGEE. The CDR3 loop reads CASSVEVFANTGELFF. In DNA, the CDR3 is TGTGCCAGCAGCGTAGAGGTTTTTGCCAACACCGGGGAGCTGTTTTTT.

V gene TRBV7-3 combines with J gene TRBJ1-1; perhaps TRBD1 as D (6 bases). The CDR3 contains 14 residues. Germline V gives CDR1 SGHTA, CDR2 FQGTGA. The V and J ends lost 3 bases and 5 bases respectively, with 13 bases between them. Here the CDR3 DNA reads TGTGCCAGCAGCTTGGTCACAGGGATAACTGAAGCTTTCTTT. This codes for CASSLVTGITEAFF.

The chain has TRBV5-4 and TRBJ2-1; D is tentatively TRBD1 or TRBD2 (6 bases each). CDR1 SGHNT and CDR2 YYREEE come from the germline V gene (reference sequence). With 3 bases removed from V and 12 bases from J, the gap between germline ends came to 13 bases. The CDR3 is 12 amino acids. The CDR3 spells CASSSGGGVQFF. The CDR3 nucleotides read TGTGCCAGCAGCTCCGGAGGGGGAGTGCAGTTCTTC.

This clone was seen once. The rearrangement uses TRBV5-8 and TRBJ2-2; D may be TRBD1 (5 bases). The CDR3 is 14 amino acids. Deletions cut 5 bases from V and 6 bases from J, with 14 bases between. The germline CDR1 and CDR2 sequences are SGHTS and YDEGEE. The CDR3 DNA follows: TGTGCCAGCAGTCGCCGCAGGGTACCCGGGGAGCTGTTTTTT. Translation: CASSRRRVPGELFF.

The chain carries TRBV9 and TRBJ1-2; D remains ambiguous. The CDR3 runs to 13 residues. Trimming removed 3 bases at V and 4 bases at J, with 10 bases between. The V gene's germline CDR1 is SGDLS and CDR2 YYNGEE. The DNA for the CDR3 is TGTGCCAGCAGCGAGCAGTTAAGCTATGGCTACACCTTC. Translating it yields CASSEQLSYGYTF.

This chain uses TRBV14 with TRBJ1-2; D unresolved. V gave up 4 bases and J gave up 5 bases, with 11 bases separating them. CDR1 and CDR2 (germline): SGHDN, FVKESK. The CDR3 extends over 13 amino acids. The CDR3, as DNA: TGTGCCAGCAGCCGAGAAGTCGGGTATGGCTACACCTTC. Its translation: CASSREVGYGYTF. Full variable domain (missing parts from reference TRBV14 and TRBJ1-2): EAGVTQFPSHSVIEKGQTVTLRCDPISGHDNLYWYRRVMGKEIKFLLHFVKESKQDESGMPNNRFLAERTGGTYSTLKVQPAELEDSGVYFCASSREVGYGYTFGSGTRLTVV.

The rearrangement links TRBV20-1 to TRBJ2-1; D not certain. The V end was cut by 3 bases, the J end by 5 bases, with 8 bases between. From germline, CDR1 is DFQATT and CDR2 SNEGSKA (reference sequence). The CDR3 runs 12 residues. CDR3 sequence: CSASTVHNEQFF. CDR3 nucleotide sequence: TGCAGTGCTAGTACCGTCCACAATGAGCAGTTCTTC.

The CDR3 is CASSRGEETEAFF. The CDR3 bases are TGTGCCAGCAGTCGCGGGGAGGAGACTGAAGCTTTCTTT. This chain links TRBV6-2 or TRBV6-3 with TRBJ1-1, with D unclear. Deletions cut 5 bases from V and 5 bases from J, with 12 bases between. From germline, CDR1 is MNHEY and CDR2 SVGEGT. This CDR3 contains 13 residues.

In regard to this clone: The same CDR3 can be traced to other DNA sequences in this sample. The chain links TRBV4-3 to TRBJ2-3; tentative D call: TRBD2 (5 bases). Germline values: CDR1 LGHNA, CDR2 YSLEER. V lost 0 bases to trimming and J lost 5 bases, with 6 bases between them. This CDR3 comprises 13 residues. The CDR3 spells CASSQDRGDTQYF. DNA of the CDR3: TGCGCCAGCAGCCAAGATCGGGGAGATACGCAGTATTTT.

The chain has TRBV19 and TRBJ2-1; D unclear. The CDR3 is 13 amino acids. The V end lost 5 bases, the J end lost 1 base, and 6 bases lay between the germline ends. Germline V gene lookup returns CDR1 LNHDA and CDR2 SQIVND (reference sequence). The CDR3 DNA reads TGTGCCAGTAGTTCACAGTCCTACAATGAGCAGTTCTTC. Translating it yields CASSSQSYNEQFF.

The chain links TRBV7-2 to TRBJ1-4; TRBD1 might be the D (6 bases). V was cut by 1 base and J by 2 bases, with 11 bases left in between. The CDR3 consists of 16 residues. Germline V CDR1 and CDR2: SGHTA, FQGNSA. The CDR3 sequence is CASSLVTGRTNEKLFF. For the CDR3, the DNA is TGTGCCAGCAGCTTAGTAACAGGGAGGACTAATGAAAAACTGTTTTTT. The whole variable domain, filled in from reference TRBV7-2 and TRBJ1-4, reads GAGVSQSPSNKVTEKGKDVELRCDPISGHTALYWYRQSLGQGLEFLIYFQGNSAPDKSGLPSDRFSAERTGGSVSTLTIQRTQQEDSAVYLCASSLVTGRTNEKLFFGSGTQLSVL.

This clone occurred once. This chain connects TRBV28 to TRBJ1-1; TRBD1 might be the D (5 bases). With 3 bases removed from V and 8 bases from J, the gap between germline ends came to 10 bases. The germline V gene encodes CDR1 MDHEN and CDR2 SYDVKM. The CDR3 covers 12 residues. This CDR3 is CASSFHRNEAFF. CDR3 DNA: TGTGCCAGCAGTTTTCACAGGAACGAAGCTTTCTTT.

The rearrangement links TRBV19 to TRBJ1-3; D remains unclear. Deletions cut 4 bases from V and 5 bases from J, with 6 bases between. CDR1 and CDR2 from the germline V gene are LNHDA and SQIVND (reference sequence). The CDR3 covers 12 residues. CDR3 nucleotides: TGTGCCAGTAGTAGAGCAAGAAACACCATATATTTT. Translated: CASSRARNTIYF.

The chain recombines TRBV3-1 (or the pseudogene TRBV3-2) with TRBJ2-3, with D tentatively TRBD1 (8 bases). Per the germline V gene, CDR1 is LGHDT and CDR2 is YNNKEL (reference sequence). The CDR3 runs 19 residues. The germline V and J ends were trimmed by 0 bases and 6 bases, with 25 bases remaining between them. The CDR3 is CASSQDGGTGAGLLDTQYF. The CDR3 nucleotides read TGTGCCAGCAGCCAAGACGGGGGGACAGGCGCGGGGCTCCTCGATACGCAGTATTTT.

The V and J genes are TRBV27 and TRBJ2-7; D is uncertain. V was trimmed by 0 bases and J by 1 base, leaving 7 bases between them. This CDR3 has 14 residues. The germline V gene has CDR1 MNHEY and CDR2 SMNVEV (reference sequence). The CDR3 here is CASSLSLGSYEQYF. The CDR3 nucleotides read TGTGCCAGCAGTTTATCGCTGGGTTCCTACGAGCAGTACTTC.

This chain links TRBV5-1 with TRBJ1-1; D is possibly TRBD1 (5 bases). Germline V gene data show CDR1 as SGHRS and CDR2 as YFSETQ. The CDR3 has 14 residues. The germline V and J ends were trimmed by 5 bases and 3 bases, with 14 bases remaining between them. The CDR3 DNA is TGCGCCAGCAGTCTGGAGGGGTTCGACACTGAAGCTTTCTTT. As protein: CASSLEGFDTEAFF.